These T cell receptor beta chains were read from a single sample in a study of CD8 T cells in Susac syndrome. TCRdb itself ran the immunoSEQ multiplex PCR reads through MiXCR, one entry per CDR3 protein. Of 160,000 or so distinct CDR3 sequences in the sample, less than 97% were seen once. What was sequenced was CD8+ T cells from PBMCs. The receptors come from a human donor with multiple sclerosis. The CDR3 runs from the conserved cysteine through the conserved F or W. The order of the fields is clone size, V gene, D gene, J gene, CDR3 protein, CDR3 DNA. A D gene is named only where the DNA matches it firmly. Size tells how often a clone was seen (once, few, many) or the class of an expanded clone, and some rows leave it out.

clone_size: -; v_call: TRBV2; d_call: -; j_call: TRBJ1-1; cdr3_aa: CASHFGVEAFF; cdr3_nt: TGTGCCAGCCACTTCGGGGTTGAAGCTTTCTTT
clone_size: -; v_call: TRBV6-5; d_call: -; j_call: TRBJ2-2; cdr3_aa: CASSSAGELFF; cdr3_nt: TGTGCCAGCAGTTCTGCTGGGGAGCTGTTTTTT
clone_size: -; v_call: TRBV2; d_call: -; j_call: TRBJ2-7; cdr3_aa: CASSDVRFEQYF; cdr3_nt: TGTGCCAGCAGTGACGTTAGGTTCGAGCAGTACTTC
clone_size: -; v_call: TRBV9; d_call: -; j_call: TRBJ1-2; cdr3_aa: CASSGYSTTRGGYTF; cdr3_nt: TGTGCCAGCAGCGGCTACTCGACGACGAGAGGGGGCTACACCTTC
clone_size: few; v_call: TRBV13; d_call: TRBD2; j_call: TRBJ2-7; cdr3_aa: CASSLAGEGSYEQYF; cdr3_nt: TGTGCCAGCAGCTTAGCTGGGGAGGGCTCCTACGAGCAGTACTTC
clone_size: -; v_call: TRBV11-2; d_call: TRBD1; j_call: TRBJ1-2; cdr3_aa: CASSLPGGDGYTF; cdr3_nt: TGTGCCAGCAGTCTACCAGGGGGCGATGGCTACACCTTC
clone_size: once; v_call: TRBV11-2; d_call: -; j_call: TRBJ1-6; cdr3_aa: CASSQSMDLPSPLHF; cdr3_nt: TGTGCCAGCAGCCAGAGCATGGATCTGCCTTCACCCCTCCACTTT
clone_size: -; v_call: TRBV7-9; d_call: TRBD2; j_call: TRBJ2-1; cdr3_aa: CASSSSGGSSYNEQFF; cdr3_nt: TGTGCCAGCAGCTCTAGCGGGGGCAGCTCCTACAATGAGCAGTTCTTC
clone_size: -; v_call: TRBV6-5; d_call: -; j_call: TRBJ2-5; cdr3_aa: CASSYSVSGGEAQYF; cdr3_nt: TGTGCCAGCAGTTACTCGGTCTCAGGGGGGGAGGCCCAGTACTTC
clone_size: once; v_call: TRBV7-9; d_call: -; j_call: TRBJ1-5; cdr3_aa: CASSSGGDRDQPQHF; cdr3_nt: TGTGCCAGCAGCTCGGGGGGGGATAGGGATCAGCCCCAGCATTTT
clone_size: -; v_call: TRBV9; d_call: -; j_call: TRBJ1-1; cdr3_aa: CASSVGSGTEAFF; cdr3_nt: TGTGCCAGCAGCGTAGGGAGTGGGACTGAAGCTTTCTTT
clone_size: -; v_call: TRBV7-9; d_call: -; j_call: TRBJ2-7; cdr3_aa: CASSLGPTGRDEQYF; cdr3_nt: TGTGCCAGCAGCTTAGGTCCTACAGGGAGGGACGAGCAGTACTTC
clone_size: -; v_call: TRBV27; d_call: TRBD2; j_call: TRBJ2-3; cdr3_aa: CASSFLLAASTDTQYF; cdr3_nt: TGTGCCAGCAGTTTTCTACTAGCGGCAAGCACAGATACGCAGTATTTT
clone_size: -; v_call: TRBV30; d_call: -; j_call: TRBJ1-1; cdr3_aa: CAWSSVTEAFF; cdr3_nt: TGTGCCTGGAGCTCTGTCACTGAAGCTTTCTTT
clone_size: -; v_call: TRBV6-6; d_call: -; j_call: TRBJ2-1; cdr3_aa: CASSYPHEQFF; cdr3_nt: TGTGCCAGCAGTTACCCCCATGAGCAGTTCTTC
clone_size: -; v_call: TRBV5-6; d_call: -; j_call: TRBJ2-7; cdr3_aa: CASSLGRRTGYEQYF; cdr3_nt: TGTGCCAGCAGCTTAGGGCGAAGGACTGGGTACGAGCAGTACTTC
clone_size: few; v_call: TRBV3-1; d_call: TRBD2; j_call: TRBJ2-1; cdr3_aa: CASSWGGEQFF; cdr3_nt: TGTGCCAGCAGTTGGGGGGGTGAGCAGTTCTTC
clone_size: once; v_call: TRBV4-1; d_call: -; j_call: TRBJ1-1; cdr3_aa: CASSQVRDTEAFF; cdr3_nt: TGCGCCAGCAGCCAAGTCAGGGACACTGAAGCTTTCTTT
clone_size: few; v_call: TRBV6-1; d_call: -; j_call: TRBJ2-7; cdr3_aa: CASSDDSYEQYF; cdr3_nt: TGTGCCAGCAGTGACGACAGCTACGAGCAGTACTTC
clone_size: -; v_call: TRBV3-1; d_call: TRBD2; j_call: TRBJ2-7; cdr3_aa: CASSSGGNYEQYF; cdr3_nt: TGTGCCAGCAGCTCGGGGGGAAACTACGAGCAGTACTTC
clone_size: -; v_call: TRBV7-9; d_call: -; j_call: TRBJ1-6; cdr3_aa: CASSLAHRINSPLHF; cdr3_nt: TGTGCCAGCAGCTTAGCGCACAGGATAAATTCACCCCTCCACTTT
clone_size: -; v_call: TRBV9; d_call: -; j_call: TRBJ1-1; cdr3_aa: CASSVQGSDTEAFF; cdr3_nt: TGTGCCAGCAGCGTTCAGGGATCGGACACTGAAGCTTTCTTT
clone_size: -; v_call: TRBV3-1; d_call: -; j_call: TRBJ2-1; cdr3_aa: CASSQAAWQFF; cdr3_nt: TGTGCCAGCAGCCAGGCCGCGTGGCAGTTCTTC
clone_size: -; v_call: TRBV6-6; d_call: TRBD2; j_call: TRBJ2-7; cdr3_aa: CASSPGLASSSEQYF; cdr3_nt: TGTGCCAGCAGCCCTGGACTAGCTAGCTCCTCCGAGCAGTACTTC
clone_size: -; v_call: TRBV4-2; d_call: -; j_call: TRBJ2-3; cdr3_aa: CASSQESALDSTDTQYF; cdr3_nt: TGTGCCAGCAGCCAAGAATCCGCGCTCGATTCCACAGATACGCAGTATTTT
clone_size: few; v_call: TRBV27; d_call: TRBD2; j_call: TRBJ2-5; cdr3_aa: CASSPGLAEETQYF; cdr3_nt: TGTGCCAGCAGTCCGGGACTAGCGGAAGAGACCCAGTACTTC
clone_size: -; v_call: TRBV2; d_call: -; j_call: TRBJ1-5; cdr3_aa: CASNGLFGANQPQHF; cdr3_nt: TGTGCCAGCAACGGTTTGTTCGGGGCCAATCAGCCCCAGCATTTT
clone_size: -; v_call: TRBV3-1; d_call: -; j_call: TRBJ1-2; cdr3_aa: CASSQGSYYGYTF; cdr3_nt: TGTGCCAGCAGCCAAGGCAGCTACTATGGCTACACCTTC
clone_size: -; v_call: TRBV20-1; d_call: -; j_call: TRBJ1-2; cdr3_aa: CSAREGSGGNYGYTF; cdr3_nt: TGCAGTGCTAGAGAAGGCTCCGGGGGCAACTATGGCTACACCTTC
clone_size: -; v_call: TRBV30; d_call: TRBD2; j_call: TRBJ2-3; cdr3_aa: CAWSVGTKGTDTQYF; cdr3_nt: TGTGCCTGGAGTGTGGGGACTAAAGGCACAGATACGCAGTATTTT
clone_size: -; v_call: TRBV2; d_call: TRBD1; j_call: TRBJ2-7; cdr3_aa: CASRIVGQGTFYEQYF; cdr3_nt: TGTGCCAGCCGCATTGTGGGACAGGGGACGTTCTACGAGCAGTACTTC
clone_size: -; v_call: TRBV27; d_call: -; j_call: TRBJ1-1; cdr3_aa: CASRVRVLGMNTEAFF; cdr3_nt: TGTGCCAGCAGGGTCAGGGTCCTTGGGATGAACACTGAAGCTTTCTTT
clone_size: -; v_call: TRBV7-9; d_call: -; j_call: TRBJ1-1; cdr3_aa: CASSTSVNTEAFF; cdr3_nt: TGTGCCAGCAGCACTTCGGTGAACACTGAAGCTTTCTTT
clone_size: -; v_call: TRBV12-3/TRBV12-4; d_call: -; j_call: TRBJ1-5; cdr3_aa: CASSPTGKQPQHF; cdr3_nt: TGTGCCAGCAGTCCTACAGGGAAACAGCCCCAGCATTTT
clone_size: -; v_call: TRBV27; d_call: -; j_call: TRBJ1-3; cdr3_aa: CASISLADPATIYF; cdr3_nt: TGTGCCAGCATAAGCCTCGCGGACCCCGCCACCATATATTTT
clone_size: -; v_call: TRBV24-1; d_call: -; j_call: TRBJ2-5; cdr3_aa: CATSLASETQYF; cdr3_nt: TGTGCCACCAGTCTAGCGTCAGAGACCCAGTACTTC
clone_size: -; v_call: TRBV12-3/TRBV12-4; d_call: -; j_call: TRBJ2-3; cdr3_aa: CASNPTDRRGPTQYF; cdr3_nt: TGTGCCAGCAACCCCACCGACAGGAGAGGCCCTACGCAGTATTTT
clone_size: -; v_call: TRBV19; d_call: -; j_call: TRBJ1-1; cdr3_aa: CASGWDVMNTEAFF; cdr3_nt: TGTGCCAGTGGATGGGACGTTATGAACACTGAAGCTTTCTTT
clone_size: once; v_call: TRBV9; d_call: -; j_call: TRBJ1-1; cdr3_aa: CASSGEQGWGTEAFF; cdr3_nt: TGTGCCAGCAGCGGGGAACAGGGCTGGGGCACTGAAGCTTTCTTT
clone_size: -; v_call: TRBV25-1; d_call: -; j_call: TRBJ1-1; cdr3_aa: CASSDKGRQLNTEAFF; cdr3_nt: TGTGCCAGCAGTGACAAGGGACGACAGCTGAACACTGAAGCTTTCTTT
clone_size: -; v_call: TRBV3-1; d_call: TRBD2; j_call: TRBJ2-3; cdr3_aa: CASSQDRLAGLTDTQYF; cdr3_nt: TGTGCCAGCAGCCAAGACCGACTAGCGGGACTCACAGATACGCAGTATTTT
clone_size: -; v_call: TRBV27; d_call: -; j_call: TRBJ2-7; cdr3_aa: CASSFEVGARDRGEQYF; cdr3_nt: TGTGCCAGCAGTTTCGAAGTGGGGGCACGGGATAGAGGCGAGCAGTACTTC
clone_size: -; v_call: TRBV18; d_call: -; j_call: TRBJ1-1; cdr3_aa: CASSQESDTEAFF; cdr3_nt: TGTGCCAGCTCACAGGAGAGCGACACTGAAGCTTTCTTT